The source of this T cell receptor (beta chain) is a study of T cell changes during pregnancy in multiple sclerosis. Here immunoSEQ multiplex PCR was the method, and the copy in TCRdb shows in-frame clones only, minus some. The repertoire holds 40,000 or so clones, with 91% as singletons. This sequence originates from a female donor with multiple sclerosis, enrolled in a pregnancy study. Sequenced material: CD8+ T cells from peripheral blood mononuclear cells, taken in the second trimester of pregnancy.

CDR3 sequence (DNA): TGTGCCAGTAGTTCCCGGGTCGGGGTAGCGGGATATGGTCAGCCCCAGCATTTT. It specifies CASSSRVGVAGYGQPQHF. This chain connects TRBV19 to TRBJ1-5; no definite D call. Germline V CDR1 and CDR2: LNHDA, SQIVND (reference sequence). The CDR3 sequence is 18 residues long. V was clipped by 5 bases and J by 6 bases, with 26 bases between them.